The 10 T cell receptor beta chains in this list originate from one sample, sequenced in a study of cytomegalovirus exposure and HLA in healthy donors. It was with 60 Vbeta and 13 Jbeta primers that the PCR ran. Method: immunoSEQ multiplex PCR; TCRdb's copy keeps in-frame clones and lacks some. Of tens of thousands of clones listed, roughly four fifths are singletons. Sequenced material: PBMCs. The receptor source for this set is a man in his fifties in good health and CMV-seronegative.

V and J are TRBV12-5 and TRBJ1-5; 7 bases are a match to TRBD1. Unmatched junction bases numbered 6, after V lost 5 bases and J lost 5 bases. The CDR3 is 14 amino acids. CDR1 and CDR2 (germline): LGHNT, FRNRAP. Here the CDR3 DNA reads TGTGCTAGTGGTGCAGGACAGGTAGATCAGCCCCAGCATTTT. This translates into CASGAGQVDQPQHF.

The chain uses TRBV5-4 and TRBJ2-2, with TRBD1 identical over 11 bases. V was pared by 4 bases and J by 4 bases, with 6 bases of the junction left unmatched. Germline V CDR1 and CDR2: SGHNT, YYREEE (reference sequence). The CDR3 runs to 16 residues. The CDR3 nucleotides read TGTGCCAGCAGCGTCGGCGGACAGGGGGCCACCGGGGAGCTGTTTTTT. As protein: CASSVGGQGATGELFF.

This clone occurred a few times. CDR3 in DNA: TGTGCCAGCAGTTTATCGATAGCTAGCGGGGGAGAAGAGACCCAGTACTTC. It codes for CASSLSIASGGEETQYF. The chain has TRBV27 and TRBJ2-5; 10 positions agree with TRBD2. This CDR3 has 17 residues. Germline values: CDR1 MNHEY, CDR2 SMNVEV (reference sequence). The V gene end was trimmed by 0 bases and the J gene end by 3 bases; junction bases not matched to a gene: 7.

This clone was detected only a few times. The chain carries TRBV7-9 and TRBJ2-5, with 8 bases aligning to TRBD1. The CDR3 totals 16 residues. V was pared by 3 bases and J by 2 bases, with 8 bases of the junction left unmatched. Germline loops: CDR1 SEHNR, CDR2 FQNEAQ (reference sequence). The CDR3 DNA sequence: TGTGCCAGCAGCTTTCCCGGACAGGGAGTACAAGAGACCCAGTACTTC. Its translation: CASSFPGQGVQETQYF. The variable domain in full, with the rest retrieved from reference TRBV7-9 and TRBJ2-5, is DTGVSQNPRHKITKRGQNVTFRCDPISEHNRLYWYRQTLGQGPEFLTYFQNEAQLEKSRLLSDRFSAERPKGSFSTLEIQRTEQGDSAMYLCASSFPGQGVQETQYFGPGTRLLVL.

Here the CDR3 DNA reads TGTGCCAGCAGTACAACCTCACTAGCGGGGAGATACAATGAGCAGTTCTTC. It specifies CASSTTSLAGRYNEQFF. This chain uses TRBV28 with TRBJ2-1; 10 bases are shared with TRBD2. CDR3 size: 17 residues. Germline V gene data show CDR1 as MDHEN and CDR2 as SYDVKM. The junction had 11 bases not matched to a gene; V was cut back by 5 bases and J by 4 bases. Full variable domain (outside the CDR3, taken from reference TRBV28 and TRBJ2-1): DVKVTQSSRYLVKRTGEKVFLECVQDMDHENMFWYRQDPGLGLRLIYFSYDVKMKEKGDIPEGYSVSREKKERFSLILESASTNQTSMYLCASSTTSLAGRYNEQFFGPGTRLTVL.

The V and J genes are TRBV29-1 and TRBJ2-5; 11 bases match TRBD1. Matching the DNA end better, TRBJ2-7 makes the J call doubtful. This CDR3 contains 13 residues. Per germline, CDR1 SQVTM and CDR2 ANQGSEA. The CDR3 nucleotides read TGCAGCGTTGGAGGACAGGGGGCGTACGAGCAGTACTTC. This gives the protein CSVGGQGAYEQYF.

V gene TRBV9 combines with J gene TRBJ2-3, with D tentatively TRBD1 (5 bases). Per germline, CDR1 SGDLS and CDR2 YYNGEE. The CDR3 is 15 residues long. V was trimmed by 4 bases and J by 0 bases, leaving 12 bases between them. The CDR3 sequence: CASSFGQPSTDTQYF. DNA of the CDR3: TGTGCCAGCAGCTTTGGACAACCGAGCACAGATACGCAGTATTTT.

The rearrangement links TRBV10-3 to TRBJ2-6; the match to TRBD1 covers 9 bases. Germline-derived CDR1 and CDR2 are ENHRY and SYGVKD. V lost 3 bases and J lost 2; bases outside the gene matches: 8. CDR3 size: 18 residues. The DNA of the CDR3 is TGTGCCATCAGTGAATTTAGGGACAGGGATCCTGGGGCCAACGTCCTGACTTTC. This gives the protein CAISEFRDRDPGANVLTF.

V and J are TRBV6-5 and TRBJ2-1; 9 bases are a match to TRBD2. With V trimmed by 5 bases and J by 3 bases, 5 bases remained unmatched. The CDR3 covers 15 residues. Germline lookup yields CDR1 MNHEY and CDR2 SVGAGI. The CDR3 spells CASSIDSGGYNEQFF. The DNA of the CDR3 is TGTGCCAGCAGTATCGATAGCGGGGGCTACAATGAGCAGTTCTTC.

The chain uses TRBV9 and TRBJ2-5, with 12 bases lining up with TRBD2. Germline loops: CDR1 SGDLS, CDR2 YYNGEE. V dropped 0 bases and J dropped 4; count of bases not matched to a gene: 1. CDR3 size: 15 residues. The CDR3 DNA reads as TGTGCCAGCAGCGTAGGACTAGCGGGGGCAGAGACCCAGTACTTC. This codes for CASSVGLAGAETQYF.